A single sample is the source of the 10 T cell receptor beta chains below, sequenced in a study of identical twins. TCRdb ran MiXCR on the 5' RACE reads and lists one entry per CDR3 protein. Of approximately 500,000 distinct CDR3 sequences listed, approximately 24% are singletons. The same data also went into a second study, on T cells expressing NK-cell markers.

The sample was CD4+ T cells sorted from blood. The receptor set was obtained from a woman aged 18-35 years in good health.

This clonotype has at least ten counts. DNA of the CDR3: TGTGCCAGCAGCCTCCTCCCGGGCGCCCATGAGCAGTTCTTC. Its translation: CASSLLPGAHEQFF. The chain joins TRBV7-2 to TRBJ2-1; no clear D gene. Trimming cost V 5 bases and J 8 bases, with 16 bases left between them. The CDR3 is 14 amino acids. Germline CDR1 is SGHTA and CDR2 is FQGNSA.

This chain links TRBV7-2 with TRBJ2-7; D may be TRBD2 (6 bases). Germline V gene data show CDR1 as SGHTA and CDR2 as FQGNSA. The germline V and J ends were trimmed by 4 bases and 6 bases, with 19 bases remaining between them. This CDR3 contains 15 residues. The chain's CDR3 is CASSSAGGITPEQYF. The CDR3 DNA is TGTGCCAGCAGCTCGGCGGGCGGGATCACTCCCGAGCAGTACTTC.

This clonotype was counted only a few times. The chain has TRBV5-5 and TRBJ2-3, with D uncertain. Germline V CDR1 and CDR2: SGHKS, YYEKEE (reference sequence). The V end lost 1 base, the J end lost 4 bases, and 10 bases lay between the germline ends. This CDR3 comprises 14 residues. CDR3 bases: TGTGCCAGCAGCTTGAGTGGTAGTTCAGATACGCAGTATTTT. This sequence encodes CASSLSGSSDTQYF.

In its sample, this clonotype was seen a few times. V gene TRBV12-3 or TRBV12-4 combines with J gene TRBJ2-7; D not certain. The CDR3 sequence is 15 residues long. The germline V and J ends were trimmed by 5 bases and 7 bases, with 21 bases remaining between them. The DNA of the CDR3 is TGTGCCAGCAGTCCCCTGATGGGTTCCGGGCTAGAGCAGTACTTC. Protein sequence: CASSPLMGSGLEQYF.

This clonotype has just a few counts. This chain links TRBV7-3 with TRBJ2-1; 8 bases line up with TRBD2. CDR3 size: 13 residues. V was clipped by 3 bases and J by 6 bases; unmatched bases: 1. From germline, CDR1 is SGHTA and CDR2 FQGTGA. The CDR3 reads CASSFTSGNEQFF. Here the CDR3 DNA reads TGTGCCAGCAGCTTTACTAGCGGCAATGAGCAGTTCTTC.

V usage is TRBV10-3 and J usage is TRBJ1-6; a weak D match, TRBD1 (5 bases). V was shortened by 0 bases and J by 17 bases, with 17 bases between the two germline ends. Germline V gene sequence: CDR1 ENHRY, CDR2 SYGVKD. The CDR3 totals 14 residues. CDR3 DNA sequence: TGTGCCATCAGTGAGTCGACTCGGGGCTTCAGTTTCCACTTT. Translation: CAISESTRGFSFHF.

The chain recombines TRBV6-4 with TRBJ1-1; no clear D. Germline CDR1 reads MRHNA; CDR2 reads SNTAGT. The ends were cut back, 4 bases at V and 0 bases at J, with 9 bases in the middle. This CDR3 spans 14 amino acids. CDR3 nucleotide sequence: TGTGCCAGCAGTGCAGGACCCCTGAACACTGAAGCTTTCTTT. As protein: CASSAGPLNTEAFF.

This clonotype was observed a handful of times. This chain joins TRBV4-2 and TRBJ2-1; 9 bases are a match to TRBD2. V trimming: 3 bases; J trimming: 1 base; junction bases outside the gene matches: 16. CDR3 length: 20 amino acids. The V gene's germline CDR1 is LGHNA and CDR2 YNFKEQ. The CDR3 protein is CASSQLAGATVGVSYNEQFF. As DNA, the CDR3 is TGTGCCAGCAGCCAGTTAGCGGGGGCCACTGTGGGGGTGTCCTACAATGAGCAGTTCTTC.

The chain recombines TRBV7-2 with TRBJ1-6, with 7 nucleotides matching TRBD1. The CDR3 is 15 residues long. Trimming at V came to 5 bases and at J to 10 bases, leaving 11 bases not matched to a gene. CDR1 SGHTA and CDR2 FQGNSA come from the germline V gene. The CDR3, as DNA: TGTGCCAGCAGCACACAGACAGGGTCAAGATCACCCCTCCACTTT. This sequence encodes CASSTQTGSRSPLHF.

This rearrangement joins TRBV11-2 to TRBJ2-5; 8 bases map to TRBD2. Germline V gives CDR1 SGHAT, CDR2 FQNNGV. The CDR3 is made up of 16 amino acids. After removal of 3 bases from V and 5 bases from J, the junction contained 11 bases not matched to a gene. Here the CDR3 DNA reads TGTGCCAGCAGCTTCGGGGGGGAGGCACGCGGTGAGACCCAGTACTTC. Translated, it gives CASSFGGEARGETQYF.